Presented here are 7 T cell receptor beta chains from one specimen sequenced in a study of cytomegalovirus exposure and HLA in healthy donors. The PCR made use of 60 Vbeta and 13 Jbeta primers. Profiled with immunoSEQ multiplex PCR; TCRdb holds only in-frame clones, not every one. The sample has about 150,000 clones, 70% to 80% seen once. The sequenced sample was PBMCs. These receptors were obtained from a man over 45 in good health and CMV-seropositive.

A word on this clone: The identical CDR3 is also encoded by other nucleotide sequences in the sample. DNA for the CDR3: TGTGCCAGCAGCGTAGCGGGACTGGGAAATGAGCAGTTCTTC. Translating it yields CASSVAGLGNEQFF. J is TRBJ2-1 and V is TRBV9, with D maybe TRBD2 (6 bases). This CDR3 has 14 residues. CDR1 and CDR2 (germline): SGDLS, YYNGEE. Deletions cut 0 bases from V and 7 bases from J, with 11 bases between.

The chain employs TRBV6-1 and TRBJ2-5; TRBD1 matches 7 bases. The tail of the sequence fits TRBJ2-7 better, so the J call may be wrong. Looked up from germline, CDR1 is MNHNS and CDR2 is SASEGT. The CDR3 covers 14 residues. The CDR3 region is CASSPWTGAYEQYF. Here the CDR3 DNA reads TGTGCCAGCAGTCCTTGGACAGGAGCCTACGAGCAGTACTTC.

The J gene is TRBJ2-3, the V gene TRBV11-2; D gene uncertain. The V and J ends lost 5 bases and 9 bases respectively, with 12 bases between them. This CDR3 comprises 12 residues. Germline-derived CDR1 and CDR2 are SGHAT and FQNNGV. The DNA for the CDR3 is TGTGCCAGCAGCCTACCGGGTGCCACGCAGTATTTT. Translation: CASSLPGATQYF.

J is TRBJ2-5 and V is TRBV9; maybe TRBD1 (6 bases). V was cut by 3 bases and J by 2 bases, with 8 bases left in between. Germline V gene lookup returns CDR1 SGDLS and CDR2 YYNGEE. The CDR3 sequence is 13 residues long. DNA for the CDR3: TGTGCCAGCAGCGACAGGGATCAAGAGACCCAGTACTTC. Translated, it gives CASSDRDQETQYF.

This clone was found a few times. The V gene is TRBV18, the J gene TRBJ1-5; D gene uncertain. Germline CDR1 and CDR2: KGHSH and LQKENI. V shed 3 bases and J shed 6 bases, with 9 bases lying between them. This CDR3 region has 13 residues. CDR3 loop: CASSPDGGQPQHF. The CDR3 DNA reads TGTGCCAGCTCACCGGATGGAGGTCAGCCCCAGCATTTT.

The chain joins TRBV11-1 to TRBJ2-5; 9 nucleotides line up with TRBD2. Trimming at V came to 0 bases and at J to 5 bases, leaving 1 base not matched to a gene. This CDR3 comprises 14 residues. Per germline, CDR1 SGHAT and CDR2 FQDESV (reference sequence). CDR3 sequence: CASSLASGSETQYF. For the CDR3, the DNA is TGTGCCAGCAGCTTAGCTAGCGGGAGCGAGACCCAGTACTTC.

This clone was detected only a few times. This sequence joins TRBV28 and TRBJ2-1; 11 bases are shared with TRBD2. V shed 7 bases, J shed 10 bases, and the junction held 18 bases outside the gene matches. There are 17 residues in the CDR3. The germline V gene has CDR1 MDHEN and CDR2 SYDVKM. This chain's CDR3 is CASTPPGLAADQGEQFF. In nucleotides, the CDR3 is TGTGCCAGCACCCCGCCGGGACTAGCGGCCGATCAAGGCGAGCAGTTCTTC. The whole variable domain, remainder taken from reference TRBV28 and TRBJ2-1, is DVKVTQSSRYLVKRTGEKVFLECVQDMDHENMFWYRQDPGLGLRLIYFSYDVKMKEKGDIPEGYSVSREKKERFSLILESASTNQTSMYLCASTPPGLAADQGEQFFGPGTRLTVL.